This T cell receptor beta chain was found in a study of cytomegalovirus exposure and HLA in healthy donors. The PCR had 60 Vbeta and 13 Jbeta primers. Clones were sequenced by immunoSEQ multiplex PCR, and TCRdb holds only the in-frame ones, with some missing. The table lists under 150,000 clones, roughly 78% of them singletons. A remark on this clone: Its target is not known.

This CDR3 is 14 amino acids long. Trimming took 5 bases from V and 7 from J; bases not matched to a gene: 8. In germline, CDR1 is SGHTA, CDR2 FQGNSA. Study-wide results and limits: In an earlier analysis, in roughly 600 donors, most V segments appeared productive either ~87% or ~30% of the time.

The source material was PBMCs. The clonotype was recovered from a man aged 35 to 55 in good health and CMV-seropositive. V and J are TRBV7-2 and TRBJ1-5, with 7 bases matching TRBD1. The CDR3 loop is CASSVGQVGQPQHF. The CDR3 DNA follows: TGTGCCAGCAGCGTCGGACAGGTGGGGCAGCCCCAGCATTTT.